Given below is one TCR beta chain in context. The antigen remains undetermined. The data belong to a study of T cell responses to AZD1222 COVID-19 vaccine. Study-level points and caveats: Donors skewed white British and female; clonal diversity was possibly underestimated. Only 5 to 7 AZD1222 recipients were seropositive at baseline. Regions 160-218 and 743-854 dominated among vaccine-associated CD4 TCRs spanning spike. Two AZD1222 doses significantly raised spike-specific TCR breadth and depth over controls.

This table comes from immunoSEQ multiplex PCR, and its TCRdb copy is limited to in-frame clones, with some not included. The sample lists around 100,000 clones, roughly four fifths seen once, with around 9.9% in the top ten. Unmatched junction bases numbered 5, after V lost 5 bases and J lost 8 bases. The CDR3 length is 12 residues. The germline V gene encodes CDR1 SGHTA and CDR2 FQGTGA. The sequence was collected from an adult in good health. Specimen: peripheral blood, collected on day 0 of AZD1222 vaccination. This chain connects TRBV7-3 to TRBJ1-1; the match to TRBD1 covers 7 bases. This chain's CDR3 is CASSEAGGEAFF. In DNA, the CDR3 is TGTGCCAGCAGCGAAGCAGGGGGAGAAGCTTTCTTT. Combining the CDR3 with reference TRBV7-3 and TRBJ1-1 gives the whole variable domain GAGVSQTPSNKVTEKGKYVELRCDPISGHTALYWYRQSLGQGPEFLIYFQGTGAADDSGLPNDRFFAVRPEGSVSTLKIQRTERGDSAVYLCASSEAGGEAFFGQGTRLTVV.